The source of this TCR beta chain is a study of cytomegalovirus exposure and HLA in healthy donors. Findings of the study overall: About 87% or about 30% of the time was how often most TCR beta V segments were productive, according to an earlier analysis. Upon later analysis, HLA-associated TCR beta chains proved more clonally expanded than other, equally common chains. Rare sequences made up most TCRs, while some public TCRs were found in many donors.

Germline CDR1 and CDR2: SGHDT and YYEEEE. The CDR3 has 16 amino acids. Trimming removed 2 bases from V and 3 bases from J; junction bases left unmatched: 11. The PCR made use of 60 Vbeta and 13 Jbeta primers. This table comes from immunoSEQ multiplex PCR, and its TCRdb copy is limited to in-frame clones, with some not included. The sample lists 100,000 or so clones; roughly 70% were seen once. In its sample, this clone was seen a few times. Antigen: not known. Sequencing used PBMCs. The TCR originated in a man over 45 in good health and CMV-seronegative. The chain combines TRBV5-6 with TRBJ2-7, with 7 bases matching TRBD1. CDR3 coding DNA: TGTGCCAGCAGCTTCATTTCGGGACAGTTGGACTACGAGCAGTACTTC. This codes for CASSFISGQLDYEQYF.